A selection of T cell receptor beta chains follows, all from one sample in a study of radiotherapy plus CTLA-4 blockade in lung cancer. The data were produced by immunoSEQ multiplex PCR, yet TCRdb's version contains in-frame clones alone and is incomplete. The table records just over 60,000 clones, approximately 80% of them present only once. The material sequenced was peripheral blood, taken from a patient treated with radiotherapy plus ipilimumab. The receptors come from a human donor with non-small cell lung cancer who had a complete response to radiotherapy plus ipilimumab. Each CDR3 is given with its conserved first and last residue. The order of the fields is D gene, V gene, J gene, clone size, CDR3 protein, CDR3 DNA. A D gene is named only where the DNA matches it firmly. Only part of the rows carry a size: once, few, many, or a class if the clone is expanded.

D: TRBD2; V: TRBV4-3; J: TRBJ2-1; size: many; CDR3: CASSQDHPSGANEQFF; DNA: TGCGCCAGCAGCCAAGATCATCCTAGCGGAGCTAATGAGCAGTTCTTC
D: .; V: TRBV28; J: TRBJ1-2; size: few; CDR3: CASRRLGSFYTF; DNA: TGTGCCAGCAGGCGTTTGGGGAGTTTCTACACCTTC
D: TRBD1; V: TRBV18; J: TRBJ1-2; size: .; CDR3: CASSPLGQGDGYTF; DNA: TGTGCCAGCTCACCACTGGGACAGGGGGATGGCTACACCTTC
D: TRBD1; V: TRBV11-3; J: TRBJ2-3; size: .; CDR3: CASNTGTGGADTQYF; DNA: TGTGCCAGCAACACCGGGACAGGGGGCGCAGATACGCAGTATTTT
D: .; V: TRBV15; J: TRBJ1-2; size: .; CDR3: CARPPGASYGYTF; DNA: TGTGCCCGCCCACCGGGGGCAAGCTATGGCTACACCTTC
D: .; V: TRBV27; J: TRBJ2-5; size: .; CDR3: CASSEREGPYQETQYF; DNA: TGTGCCAGCAGTGAGCGAGAGGGGCCGTACCAAGAGACCCAGTACTTC
D: .; V: TRBV5-1; J: TRBJ2-2; size: once; CDR3: CASSSVKDRNTGELFF; DNA: TGCGCCAGCAGCTCAGTAAAGGACAGGAACACCGGGGAGCTGTTTTTT
D: .; V: TRBV27; J: TRBJ1-1; size: .; CDR3: CASTVGGRGLRGAFF; DNA: TGTGCCAGCACCGTCGGGGGGCGCGGGTTAAGAGGAGCTTTCTTT
D: .; V: TRBV11-3; J: TRBJ1-4; size: few; CDR3: CASSPGLAVEKLFF; DNA: TGTGCCAGCAGCCCGGGTTTGGCGGTCGAAAAACTGTTTTTT
D: .; V: TRBV18; J: TRBJ2-1; size: .; CDR3: CASSPPIAGQGYNEQFF; DNA: TGTGCCAGCTCACCACCGATAGCGGGACAGGGCTACAATGAGCAGTTCTTC
D: .; V: TRBV20-1; J: TRBJ1-4; size: .; CDR3: CSARDDEKLFF; DNA: TGCAGTGCTAGAGACGATGAAAAACTGTTTTTT
D: TRBD1; V: TRBV28; J: TRBJ1-5; size: .; CDR3: CASSLSGQSPQHF; DNA: TGTGCCAGCAGTTTATCGGGACAGAGCCCCCAGCATTTT
D: TRBD1; V: TRBV7-8; J: TRBJ1-2; size: .; CDR3: CASSINRDRDSGYTF; DNA: TGTGCCAGCAGCATTAACCGGGACAGGGACAGTGGCTACACCTTC
D: TRBD2; V: TRBV25-1; J: TRBJ2-3; size: once; CDR3: CASSRGQTSGTDTQYF; DNA: TGTGCCAGCAGTAGGGGGCAGACTAGCGGGACAGATACGCAGTATTTT
D: TRBD1; V: TRBV5-1; J: TRBJ2-4; size: .; CDR3: CASSPTGAPLGAKNIQYF; DNA: TGCGCCAGCAGCCCGACAGGGGCCCCCCTTGGGGCCAAAAACATTCAGTACTTC
D: TRBD1; V: TRBV29-1; J: TRBJ1-1; size: .; CDR3: CSAGTANINTEAFF; DNA: TGCAGCGCCGGGACAGCTAACATTAACACTGAAGCTTTCTTT
D: .; V: TRBV29-1; J: TRBJ2-5; size: .; CDR3: CSADKRQETQYF; DNA: TGCAGCGCGGACAAACGCCAAGAGACCCAGTACTTC
D: .; V: TRBV30; J: TRBJ1-1; size: .; CDR3: CAWRGLFKNAEAFF; DNA: TGTGCCTGGAGAGGGCTCTTTAAGAACGCTGAAGCTTTCTTT
D: TRBD2; V: TRBV7-8; J: TRBJ2-5; size: .; CDR3: CASSYTGTSRGTQYF; DNA: TGTGCCAGCAGCTATACCGGGACTAGCAGGGGGACCCAGTACTTC
D: TRBD2; V: TRBV10-1; J: TRBJ2-5; size: .; CDR3: CASSVAGNQETQYF; DNA: TGCGCCAGCAGTGTAGCGGGAAACCAAGAGACCCAGTACTTC
D: .; V: TRBV27; J: TRBJ2-1; size: .; CDR3: CASSSIRNEQFF; DNA: TGTGCCAGCAGTTCAATCAGGAATGAGCAGTTCTTC
D: TRBD1; V: TRBV19; J: TRBJ1-5; size: .; CDR3: CASSLMGQGVISNQPQHF; DNA: TGTGCCAGTAGTCTTATGGGCCAGGGGGTGATTAGCAATCAGCCCCAGCATTTT
D: .; V: TRBV27; J: TRBJ2-2; size: .; CDR3: CASSFANTGELFF; DNA: TGTGCCAGCAGTTTCGCGAACACCGGGGAGCTGTTTTTT
D: .; V: TRBV5-1; J: TRBJ1-1; size: .; CDR3: CASSLVGQTRNTEAFF; DNA: TGCGCCAGCAGCTTGGTAGGTCAGACAAGAAACACTGAAGCTTTCTTT
D: .; V: TRBV2; J: TRBJ2-5; size: .; CDR3: CASSGEETQYF; DNA: TGTGCCAGCAGTGGAGAGGAGACCCAGTACTTC
D: .; V: TRBV6-6; J: TRBJ1-2; size: .; CDR3: CASRHASRALGYGYTF; DNA: TGTGCCAGCAGGCACGCTTCGAGGGCGTTGGGGTATGGCTACACCTTC
D: .; V: TRBV5-4; J: TRBJ2-7; size: few; CDR3: CASRGIGYEQYF; DNA: TGTGCCAGCAGGGGTATAGGCTACGAGCAGTACTTC
D: TRBD2; V: TRBV11-3; J: TRBJ2-3; size: .; CDR3: CASRAGEGGDTQYF; DNA: TGTGCCAGCAGAGCGGGAGAGGGCGGTGATACGCAGTATTTT
D: TRBD1; V: TRBV28; J: TRBJ1-5; size: .; CDR3: CASFSGIGTGSFQPQHF; DNA: TGTGCCAGCTTCAGCGGAATCGGGACAGGGTCGTTTCAGCCCCAGCATTTT
D: .; V: TRBV6-1; J: TRBJ1-2; size: few; CDR3: CASMGTRGWGYTF; DNA: TGTGCCAGCATGGGGACCAGGGGCTGGGGCTACACCTTC
D: TRBD2; V: TRBV30; J: TRBJ2-4; size: .; CDR3: CAWSGTSGRPRAKNIQYF; DNA: TGTGCCTGGAGCGGGACTAGCGGGAGGCCCAGGGCCAAAAACATTCAGTACTTC
D: .; V: TRBV27; J: TRBJ2-3; size: .; CDR3: CASSFQGSNTDTQYF; DNA: TGTGCCAGCAGTTTCCAGGGCTCTAACACAGATACGCAGTATTTT
D: .; V: TRBV5-1; J: TRBJ2-3; size: .; CDR3: CASSTVGGTDTQYF; DNA: TGCGCCAGCAGCACAGTTGGGGGCACAGATACGCAGTATTTT
D: TRBD2; V: TRBV5-1; J: TRBJ2-1; size: .; CDR3: CASRGLAGENEQFF; DNA: TGCGCCAGCAGGGGACTAGCGGGGGAAAATGAGCAGTTCTTC
D: .; V: TRBV7-9; J: TRBJ1-2; size: .; CDR3: CASSLVGMSYGYTF; DNA: TGTGCCAGCAGCTTAGTAGGCATGAGCTATGGCTACACCTTC
D: .; V: TRBV10-1; J: TRBJ2-6; size: .; CDR3: CASSPSGANVLTF; DNA: TGCGCCAGCAGTCCCTCTGGGGCCAACGTCCTGACTTTC
D: .; V: TRBV7-2; J: TRBJ1-2; size: .; CDR3: CASSWTPPAGYTF; DNA: TGTGCCAGCAGCTGGACACCTCCCGCGGGTTACACCTTC